The clone carrying this TCR beta chain was found a few times. The data originate from a study of T-cell memory formation after mild COVID-19. Using its own MiXCR run on the 5' RACE reads, TCRdb lists one record per CDR3 protein. Of about 360,000 distinct CDR3 sequences in the sample, roughly an eighth were seen once. Germline V CDR1 and CDR2: SGHTA, FQGNSA. V was clipped by 2 bases and J by 4 bases, with 11 bases between them. The CDR3 spans 14 residues. Sequenced input: PBMCs or a T cell subset sorted from them (not recorded which). This chain connects TRBV7-2 to TRBJ2-5; the D gene could be TRBD1 or TRBD2 (5 bases each). This receptor was obtained from a man between 18 and 35 years old who had mild COVID-19 (a few samples of this study predate the infection). Cell type and time point are not known. The CDR3 region is CASSLIQGRETQYF. The CDR3 DNA follows: TGTGCCAGCAGCTTAATCCAGGGACGAGAGACCCAGTACTTC.